This passage covers 11 T cell receptor beta chains from one sample sequenced in a study of post-analysis software for immune sequencing data. Unique molecular identifiers tagged the TCR beta cDNA libraries. TCRdb itself ran the PCR reads through MiXCR, one entry per CDR3 protein. The sample includes 750,000 to 950,000 distinct CDR3 sequences, around 45% of them seen just once. Their recognized antigens are unknown. Study-wide results and caveats: There were about five TRBV segments more frequent in patients than controls, and TRBV5-6, TRBV5-1 and TRBV20-1 were among them.

The sample was blood. The receptors were gathered from a girl aged 10-17 years with multiple sclerosis.

This clonotype was picked up a small number of times. The chain has TRBV12-3 or TRBV12-4 and TRBJ2-3, with 7 bases that match TRBD2. CDR3 size: 14 residues. V was clipped by 2 bases and J by 5 bases; unmatched bases: 4. Here the CDR3 reads CASSLSGREDTQYF. CDR3 nucleotides: TGTGCCAGCAGTTTATCAGGGAGGGAAGATACGCAGTATTTT.

Turning to this clonotype: A read error is possible here, since a much larger clone lies one base away. The rearrangement links TRBV27 to TRBJ2-3, with 7 bases fitting TRBD1. There are 16 residues in the CDR3. CDR1 is MNHEY, CDR2 SMNVEV, per germline (reference sequence). The CDR3 sequence is CASSSPWTGAQDAQYF. In nucleotides, the CDR3 is TGTGCCAGCAGTTCCCCATGGACAGGAGCCCAAGATGCGCAGTATTTT.

This clonotype was counted between two and nine times. This chain joins TRBV6-2 or TRBV6-3 and TRBJ2-7, with D possibly TRBD2 on 6 matching bases. Looked up from germline, CDR1 is MNHEY and CDR2 is SVGEGT. The CDR3 is made up of 13 amino acids. The V end lost 7 bases, the J end lost 2 bases, and 12 bases lay between the germline ends. CDR3 sequence (DNA): TGTGCCAGCACCGACGGGACTCCCTACGAGCAGTACTTC. Its translation is CASTDGTPYEQYF.

The table lists this clonotype with many counts. The genes are TRBV29-1 and TRBJ2-7; no definite D call. CDR1 and CDR2 (germline): SQVTM, ANQGSEA. Trimming left V 4 bases short and J 3 bases short, with 7 bases between. The CDR3 contains 11 residues. CDR3 bases: TGCAGCGTTGTTGGCGGCTACGAGCAGTACTTC. The encoded protein is CSVVGGYEQYF.

There are a few counts of this clonotype. The chain joins TRBV29-1 to TRBJ2-3; no reliable D call. Trimming took off 7 bases at V and 0 bases at J, with 14 bases between the two ends. From germline, CDR1 is SQVTM and CDR2 ANQGSEA. CDR3 length equals 14 residues. CDR3: CSAPEKGSTDTQYF. The CDR3 bases are TGCAGCGCCCCGGAGAAGGGTAGCACAGATACGCAGTATTTT.

The V call is TRBV30, the J call TRBJ2-7; D is perhaps TRBD1 or TRBD2 (5 bases each). Trimming shortened V by 4 bases and J by 3 bases, and 13 bases separated the two germline ends. Per the germline V gene, CDR1 is GTSNPN and CDR2 is SVGIG (reference sequence). The CDR3 consists of 13 residues. This CDR3 reads CAWTGDGLYEQYF. The CDR3 DNA sequence: TGTGCCTGGACCGGGGACGGCCTCTACGAGCAGTACTTC.

The gene calls are TRBV20-1 and TRBJ2-7, with D unresolved. Trimming cost V 0 bases and J 3 bases, with 9 bases left between them. The CDR3 is made up of 13 amino acids. CDR1 and CDR2 from the germline V gene are DFQATT and SNEGSKA (reference sequence). The CDR3 sequence: CSAREPRYYEQYF. DNA for the CDR3: TGCAGTGCTAGAGAACCACGGTACTACGAGCAGTACTTC.

This clonotype was detected ten times or more. The V call is TRBV9, the J call TRBJ2-1, with 8 bases that match TRBD2. V dropped 3 bases and J dropped 7; count of bases not matched to a gene: 12. Germline V gene lookup returns CDR1 SGDLS and CDR2 YYNGEE. CDR3 length: 16 residues. CDR3 in DNA: TGTGCCAGCAGCGCAGGCAGACTAGCGACGGGGAATGAGCAGTTCTTC. This sequence encodes CASSAGRLATGNEQFF.

The chain recombines TRBV7-9 with TRBJ2-3; D perhaps matches TRBD2 (5 bases). The CDR3 has 15 residues. The germline CDR1 and CDR2 sequences are SEHNR and FQNEAQ (reference sequence). Deletions cut 5 bases from V and 3 bases from J, with 15 bases between. The CDR3 here is CASSLARRGTDTQYF. CDR3 nucleotide sequence: TGTGCCAGCAGCCTGGCCCGGAGAGGGACAGATACGCAGTATTTT.

This clonotype has only a few counts. The chain combines TRBV12-3 or TRBV12-4 with TRBJ2-7; D gene uncertain. The CDR3 runs 12 residues. Trimming stripped 7 bases from V and 3 bases from J, with 10 bases between. The CDR3 region has the DNA TGTGCCAGCACCACCCACCGCTACGAGCAGTACTTC. It encodes CASTTHRYEQYF.

Only a few counts were recorded for this clonotype. V usage is TRBV15 and J usage is TRBJ2-7, with TRBD2 matching 7 bases. Germline CDR1 is LNHNV and CDR2 is YYDKDF (reference sequence). With 4 bases clipped from V and 5 bases from J, the junction kept 11 bases outside the gene matches. The CDR3 totals 15 residues. The CDR3 nucleotides are TGTGCCACCAGCACCGCGGGAGTGGTGACCCACGAGCAGTACTTC. This encodes CATSTAGVVTHEQYF.